Sequencing of this T cell receptor beta chain was carried out in a study of T cell changes during pregnancy in multiple sclerosis. The method was immunoSEQ multiplex PCR; TCRdb's version includes in-frame clones alone and lacks a portion of them. Of approximately 88,000 clones in the sample, 90% to 95% are singletons; the top ten hold about 1.2%. The CDR3 has 16 amino acids. Germline V CDR1 and CDR2: SGHRS, YFSETQ. V gave up 4 bases and J gave up 0 bases; unmatched junction bases: 2. This sequence was found in a female donor with multiple sclerosis, enrolled in a pregnancy study. This material consisted of peripheral blood, taken in the second trimester of pregnancy. This chain uses TRBV5-1 with TRBJ2-2, with 11 bases identical to TRBD2. In DNA, the CDR3 is TGCGCCAGCAGCCCACTAGCGGGGGCGAACACCGGGGAGCTGTTTTTT. This gives the protein CASSPLAGANTGELFF. The full variable domain, rest sourced from reference TRBV5-1 and TRBJ2-2, is KAGVTQTPRYLIKTRGQQVTLSCSPISGHRSVSWYQQTPGQGLQFLFEYFSETQRNKGNFPGRFSGRQFSNSRSEMNVSTLELGDSALYLCASSPLAGANTGELFFGEGSRLTVL.